One and the same sample provided the 25 T cell receptor beta chains below, sequenced in a study of identical twins. TCRdb used MiXCR to reprocess the 5' RACE reads, holding one entry per CDR3 protein. The sample yields hundreds of thousands of distinct CDR3 sequences, 15% to 20% seen once. Separately, the same data were catalogued under a study of T cells expressing NK-cell markers.

The sequenced sample consisted of PBMCs. The receptors originated from a woman younger than 35 in good health.

This clonotype was seen a single time. The genes are TRBV14 and TRBJ2-1; D is ambiguous. Deletions cut 5 bases from V and 4 bases from J, with 9 bases between. The CDR3 sequence is 13 residues long. The germline V gene encodes CDR1 SGHDN and CDR2 FVKESK. CDR3 sequence reads: CASSDNRYNEQFF. As DNA, the CDR3 is TGTGCCAGCAGCGACAATAGGTACAATGAGCAGTTCTTC.

The rearrangement joins TRBV5-1 to TRBJ2-7; maybe TRBD1 (5 bases). This CDR3 has 16 amino acids. Germline V CDR1 and CDR2: SGHRS, YFSETQ. V was shortened by 0 bases and J by 2 bases, with 15 bases between the two germline ends. The CDR3, as DNA: TGCGCCAGCAGCTTGGCCGAATCGACAGCTACCTACGAGCAGTACTTC. It translates to CASSLAESTATYEQYF. The full variable domain, completed using reference TRBV5-1 and TRBJ2-7, is KAGVTQTPRYLIKTRGQQVTLSCSPISGHRSVSWYQQTPGQGLQFLFEYFSETQRNKGNFPGRFSGRQFSNSRSEMNVSTLELGDSALYLCASSLAESTATYEQYFGPGTRLTVT.

This clonotype was recorded a few times. This rearrangement joins TRBV2 to TRBJ1-2; D remains unclear. The V end was cut by 4 bases, the J end by 5 bases, with 11 bases between. Looked up from germline, CDR1 is SNHLY and CDR2 is FYNNEI. The CDR3 extends over 13 amino acids. In nucleotides, the CDR3 is TGTGCCAGCAGTGGGACCGTCGAGTATGGCTACACCTTC. It yields the protein CASSGTVEYGYTF.

The chain carries TRBV3-1 and TRBJ2-3; 7 bases line up with TRBD1. Germline CDR1 reads LGHDT; CDR2 reads YNNKEL (reference sequence). Unmatched junction bases numbered 8, after V lost 4 bases and J lost 1 base. The CDR3 totals 16 residues. For the CDR3, the DNA is TGTGCCAGCAGCCCCTTTTTAGGGGGCCGCACAGATACGCAGTATTTT. As protein: CASSPFLGGRTDTQYF.

The chain employs TRBV6-5 and TRBJ1-3, with no clear D. From germline, CDR1 is MNHEY and CDR2 SVGAGI. This CDR3 is built from 15 residues. Trimming stripped 0 bases from V and 7 bases from J, with 13 bases between. CDR3 in DNA: TGTGCCAGCAGTTACTCGAATCCCGGCGGGAACACCATATATTTT. It is translated as CASSYSNPGGNTIYF.

This clonotype was recorded a few times. The chain couples TRBV15 to TRBJ2-1; 9 bases line up with TRBD2. CDR3 length equals 18 residues. J gave up 8 bases and V 4 bases, and 18 bases lay outside the gene matches. Germline CDR1 LNHNV, CDR2 YYDKDF (reference sequence). The CDR3, as DNA: TGTGCCACCAGCATGAACTCCGCCAGCGGGGGGCCTATTGATGAGCAGTTCTTC. Its protein is CATSMNSASGGPIDEQFF.

There are a few counts of this clonotype. This rearrangement joins TRBV4-3 to TRBJ2-7; 11 bases line up with TRBD2. CDR1 and CDR2 (germline): LGHNA, YSLEER. The CDR3 covers 16 residues. The trim removed 0 bases at V and 5 bases at J, leaving 6 bases unmatched. CDR3: CASSQEGTSGSNEQYF. The CDR3 DNA sequence: TGCGCCAGCAGCCAAGAAGGTACTAGCGGGAGTAACGAGCAGTACTTC.

This sequence joins TRBV7-2 and TRBJ2-1; D uncertain. The V and J ends lost 4 bases and 9 bases respectively, with 13 bases between them. There are 13 residues in the CDR3. Germline CDR1 is SGHTA and CDR2 is FQGNSA. The CDR3 spells CASSSQGRTEQFF. The CDR3, as DNA: TGTGCCAGCAGCTCCCAAGGACGGACTGAGCAGTTCTTC. The variable domain in full, with the rest retrieved from reference TRBV7-2 and TRBJ2-1, is GAGVSQSPSNKVTEKGKDVELRCDPISGHTALYWYRQSLGQGLEFLIYFQGNSAPDKSGLPSDRFSAERTGGSVSTLTIQRTQQEDSAVYLCASSSQGRTEQFFGPGTRLTVL.

There are a few counts of this clonotype. The gene calls are TRBV7-9 and TRBJ2-1, with 7 nucleotides matching TRBD2. The V gene's germline CDR1 is SEHNR and CDR2 FQNEAQ (reference sequence). The CDR3 consists of 14 residues. J lost 7 bases, V lost 2 bases, and 5 bases had no gene match. The CDR3 coding sequence is TGTGCCAGCAGCTTAATGAGCGGGACTAATGAGCAGTTCTTC. Translation: CASSLMSGTNEQFF.

This clonotype was counted many times. The rearrangement joins TRBV15 to TRBJ2-1; D is ambiguous. From germline, CDR1 is LNHNV and CDR2 YYDKDF (reference sequence). This CDR3 has 11 residues. With 3 bases removed from V and 5 bases from J, the gap between germline ends came to 2 bases. The CDR3 spells CATSRNNEQFF. CDR3 bases: TGTGCCACCAGCAGGAACAATGAGCAGTTCTTC.

The chain joins TRBV27 to TRBJ2-7; D gene unclear. Germline V gives CDR1 MNHEY, CDR2 SMNVEV (reference sequence). The V gene lost 2 bases and the J gene lost 5 bases, with 19 bases spanning the gap. The CDR3 loop spans 16 amino acids. CDR3 amino acids: CASSLLGGSRSDEQYF. The CDR3 DNA reads as TGTGCCAGCAGTTTACTGGGCGGATCAAGGTCGGACGAGCAGTACTTC.

The J gene is TRBJ2-5, the V gene TRBV6-5; 7 bases align to TRBD2. This CDR3 is 15 amino acids long. Germline assignment: CDR1 MNHEY and CDR2 SVGAGI. The V and J ends lost 6 bases and 2 bases, in that order; junction bases with no gene match: 9. The CDR3 DNA reads as TGTGCCAGCAGCTACACGGGGGGACCACAAGAGACCCAGTACTTC. This sequence encodes CASSYTGGPQETQYF.

This clonotype was detected only a few times. The chain joins TRBV20-1 to TRBJ2-3; no firm D call. Trimming left V 1 base short and J 3 bases short, with 20 bases between. This CDR3 has 17 amino acids. Germline V CDR1 and CDR2: DFQATT, SNEGSKA (reference sequence). CDR3 sequence reads: CSARGITAIRRTDTQYF. Here the CDR3 DNA reads TGCAGTGCTAGAGGGATTACGGCGATCAGGCGGACAGATACGCAGTATTTT.

This clonotype was picked up a small number of times. This rearrangement joins TRBV29-1 to TRBJ2-3; D unclear. This CDR3 spans 12 amino acids. Germline CDR1 SQVTM, CDR2 ANQGSEA. Trimming cost V 2 bases and J 4 bases, with 7 bases left between them. The CDR3 bases are TGCAGCGTTGAAAGTTTGGCAGATACGCAGTATTTT. Translating it yields CSVESLADTQYF.

This clonotype showed up just a few times. The V gene is TRBV3-1, the J gene TRBJ2-2, with TRBD2 matching 10 bases. Germline CDR1 and CDR2: LGHDT and YNNKEL (reference sequence). J was trimmed by 1 base and V by 0 bases; bases with no gene match: 5. CDR3 size: 18 residues. The CDR3 region is CASSQEPRLAGNTGELFF. DNA of the CDR3: TGTGCCAGCAGCCAAGAACCTCGACTAGCGGGGAACACCGGGGAGCTGTTTTTT.

This chain joins TRBV3-1 and TRBJ2-6; maybe TRBD1 (5 bases). The ends were cut back, 4 bases at V and 1 base at J, with 11 bases in the middle. The CDR3 consists of 16 residues. Per germline, CDR1 LGHDT and CDR2 YNNKEL (reference sequence). For the CDR3, the DNA is TGTGCCAGCAGCCTCCACAGGAGTTCTGGGGCCAACGTCCTGACTTTC. Translation gives CASSLHRSSGANVLTF.

This clonotype was counted between two and nine times. The chain is built from TRBV6-2 or TRBV6-3 and TRBJ2-1; the D is unclear. The V end lost 6 bases, the J end lost 10 bases, and 16 bases lay between the germline ends. In germline, CDR1 is MNHEY, CDR2 SVGEGT. The length of the CDR3 is 13 residues. The CDR3 reads CASRETAPSEQFF. DNA of the CDR3: TGTGCCAGCAGGGAGACTGCCCCCAGCGAGCAGTTCTTC.

This clonotype was picked up a small number of times. The J gene is TRBJ2-2, the V gene TRBV9, with 9 positions matching TRBD2. J was trimmed by 5 bases and V by 3 bases; bases with no gene match: 23. The CDR3 loop spans 21 amino acids. CDR1 and CDR2 from the germline V gene are SGDLS and YYNGEE. The CDR3 DNA is TGTGCCAGCAGCGGAGGGGCCAGGGGGTCTAGCGGGGAAAGAAGGACCGGGGAGCTGTTTTTT. As protein: CASSGGARGSSGERRTGELFF.

The chain links TRBV7-6 to TRBJ2-1; 10 bases agree with TRBD2. The CDR3 totals 17 residues. Looked up from germline, CDR1 is SGHVS and CDR2 is FNYEAQ. V lost 1 base, J lost 2 bases, and 5 bases stayed unmatched. The CDR3 loop is CASSLEGSGRAYNEQFF. DNA for the CDR3: TGTGCCAGCAGCTTAGAAGGCAGCGGGAGGGCCTACAATGAGCAGTTCTTC.

V usage is TRBV24-1 and J usage is TRBJ2-5; D remains ambiguous. The germline gives CDR1 KGHDR, CDR2 SFDVKD. The CDR3 runs 13 residues. V shed 3 bases and J shed 5 bases, with 9 bases lying between them. The CDR3 coding sequence is TGTGCCACCAGTGATCAAGGATTGGAGACCCAGTACTTC. This translates into CATSDQGLETQYF.

This clonotype was picked up a small number of times. The chain links TRBV10-3 to TRBJ2-5; a possible D gene is TRBD1 (5 bases). Trimming removed 6 bases from V and 5 bases from J, with 13 bases in between. The CDR3 is 13 residues long. Germline CDR1 is ENHRY and CDR2 is SYGVKD. The DNA for the CDR3 is TGTGCCATCAGCCCTAGTGGGGCGGAGACCCAGTACTTC. Its protein product is CAISPSGAETQYF.

This clonotype was picked up a small number of times. This chain joins TRBV2 and TRBJ1-3; 7 nucleotides line up with TRBD1. V trimming: 6 bases; J trimming: 1 base; junction bases outside the gene matches: 9. Germline V lookup: CDR1 SNHLY, CDR2 FYNNEI. The CDR3 runs 16 residues. The CDR3 protein is CASSVRTGLSGNTIYF. The DNA for the CDR3 is TGTGCCAGCAGCGTAAGGACAGGTCTTTCTGGAAACACCATATATTTT. Full variable domain (outside the CDR3, taken from reference TRBV2 and TRBJ1-3): EPEVTQTPSHQVTQMGQEVILRCVPISNHLYFYWYRQILGQKVEFLVSFYNNEISEKSEIFDDQFSVERPDGSNFTLKIRSTKLEDSAMYFCASSVRTGLSGNTIYFGEGSWLTVV.

This clonotype turned up a few times. The chain couples TRBV5-5 to TRBJ1-2; 7 nucleotides line up with TRBD1. CDR3 length: 15 amino acids. With 3 bases clipped from V and 8 bases from J, the junction kept 13 bases outside the gene matches. Germline V lookup: CDR1 SGHKS, CDR2 YYEKEE (reference sequence). As DNA, the CDR3 is TGTGCCAGCAGCTCCGCCCGACAGGGAAGGGGAGGCTACACCTTC. Translated: CASSSARQGRGGYTF.

The chain carries TRBV9 and TRBJ2-2, with 8 bases matching TRBD2. In germline, CDR1 is SGDLS, CDR2 YYNGEE. V shed 0 bases and J 4 bases; nucleotides not matched to a gene: 5. The CDR3 is 16 residues long. CDR3 sequence reads: CASSVGSGSSTGELFF. The CDR3 DNA reads TGTGCCAGCAGCGTAGGGAGCGGGAGCAGCACCGGGGAGCTGTTTTTT.

With regard to this clonotype: Being one base from a much bigger clone, this may be a read error. The chain carries TRBV6-2 or TRBV6-3 and TRBJ2-1; tentative D call: TRBD2 (5 bases). The germline V gene encodes CDR1 MNHEY and CDR2 SVGEGT. V shed 8 bases and J shed 8 bases, with 10 bases lying between them. The CDR3 sequence is 11 residues long. This CDR3 reads CASGSRDEQFF. CDR3 nucleotides: TGTGCCAGCGGGAGTAGGGATGAGCAGTTCTTC.